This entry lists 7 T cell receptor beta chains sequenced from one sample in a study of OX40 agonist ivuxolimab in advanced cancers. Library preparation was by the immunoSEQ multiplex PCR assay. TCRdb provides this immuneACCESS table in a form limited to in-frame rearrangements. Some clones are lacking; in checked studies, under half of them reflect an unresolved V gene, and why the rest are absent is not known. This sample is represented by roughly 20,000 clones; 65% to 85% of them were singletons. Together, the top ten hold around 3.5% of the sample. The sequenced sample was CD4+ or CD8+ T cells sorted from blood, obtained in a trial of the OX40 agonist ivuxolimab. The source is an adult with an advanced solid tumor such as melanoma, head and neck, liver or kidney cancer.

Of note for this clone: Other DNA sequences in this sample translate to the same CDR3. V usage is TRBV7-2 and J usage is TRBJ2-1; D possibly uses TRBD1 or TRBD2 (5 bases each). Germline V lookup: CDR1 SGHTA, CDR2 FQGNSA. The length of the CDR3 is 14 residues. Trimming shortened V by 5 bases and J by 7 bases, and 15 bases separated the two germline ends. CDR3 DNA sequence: TGTGCCAGCAGCCTAGATGCAGGGAGAAATGAGCAGTTCTTC. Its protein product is CASSLDAGRNEQFF. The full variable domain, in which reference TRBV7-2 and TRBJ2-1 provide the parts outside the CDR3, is GAGVSQSPSNKVTEKGKDVELRCDPISGHTALYWYRQSLGQGLEFLIYFQGNSAPDKSGLPSDRFSAERTGGSVSTLTIQRTQQEDSAVYLCASSLDAGRNEQFFGPGTRLTVL.

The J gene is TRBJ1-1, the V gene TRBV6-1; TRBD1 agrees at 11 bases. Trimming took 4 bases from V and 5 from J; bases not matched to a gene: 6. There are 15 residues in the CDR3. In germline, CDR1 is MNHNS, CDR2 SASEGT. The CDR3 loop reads CASSGGQGAETEAFF. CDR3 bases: TGTGCCAGCAGTGGCGGACAGGGGGCTGAGACTGAAGCTTTCTTT.

CDR3 residues: CASRQGQGSNQPQHF. The CDR3 bases are TGTGCCAGCAGACAGGGACAGGGATCGAATCAGCCCCAGCATTTT. This chain links TRBV27 with TRBJ1-5; TRBD1 aligns across 9 bases. The CDR3 totals 15 residues. Trimming took 6 bases from V and 4 from J; bases not matched to a gene: 7. Germline V gene lookup returns CDR1 MNHEY and CDR2 SMNVEV (reference sequence).

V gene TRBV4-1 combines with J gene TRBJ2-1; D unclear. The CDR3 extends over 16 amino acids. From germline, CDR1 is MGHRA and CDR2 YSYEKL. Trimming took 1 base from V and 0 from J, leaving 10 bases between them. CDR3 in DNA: TGCGCCAGCAGCCAAGCCCTAGTGATCTCCTACAATGAGCAGTTCTTC. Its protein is CASSQALVISYNEQFF.

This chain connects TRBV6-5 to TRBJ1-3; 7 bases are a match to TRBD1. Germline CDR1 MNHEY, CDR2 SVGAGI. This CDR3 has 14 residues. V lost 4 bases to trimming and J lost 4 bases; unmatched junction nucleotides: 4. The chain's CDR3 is CASSFTGVGNTIYF. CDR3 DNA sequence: TGTGCCAGCAGTTTCACAGGGGTCGGAAACACCATATATTTT.

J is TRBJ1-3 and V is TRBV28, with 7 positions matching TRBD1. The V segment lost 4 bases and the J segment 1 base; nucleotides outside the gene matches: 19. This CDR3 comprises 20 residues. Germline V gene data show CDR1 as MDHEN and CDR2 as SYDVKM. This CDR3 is CASSSNQMLGDRESGNTIYF. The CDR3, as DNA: TGTGCCAGCAGTTCCAACCAAATGCTAGGGGACAGAGAGTCTGGAAACACCATATATTTT.

CDR3 protein: CAWKRGQLNYNEQFF. CDR3 nucleotides: TGTGCCTGGAAGAGGGGACAGCTAAACTACAATGAGCAGTTCTTC. The V gene is TRBV30, the J gene TRBJ2-1, with 7 bases identical to TRBD1. CDR3 length: 15 residues. Germline V lookup: CDR1 GTSNPN, CDR2 SVGIG (reference sequence). J was trimmed by 3 bases and V by 4 bases; bases with no gene match: 9.